The present TCR beta chain was sequenced within a study of patients and donors after allogeneic stem cell transplantation. From the RT-PCR reads, TCRdb called clonotypes with MiXCR, one entry per CDR3 protein. The repertoire has about 960,000 distinct CDR3 sequences, roughly 18% of them found once; the top ten carry 5% to 7.5%. This clonotype was seen a handful of times. The CDR3 contains 14 residues. Looked up from germline, CDR1 is GTSNPN and CDR2 is SVGIG (reference sequence). Trimming removed 0 bases at V and 1 base at J, with 8 bases between. This chain connects TRBV30 to TRBJ2-3; possible D gene TRBD2, 5 bases. Material for sequencing was blood, either unsorted or a sorted T cell fraction (not recorded which). The TCR comes from a human donor who was either an allogeneic HSCT recipient or a stem cell or donor lymphocyte infusion donor (not recorded which). It is not recorded whose cells these are; they may come from a transplant donor. The CDR3 sequence is CAWSVPGGTDTQYF. The CDR3 DNA reads TGTGCCTGGAGTGTTCCCGGGGGCACAGATACGCAGTATTTT.